This TCR beta chain was recovered during a study of CD4 T cells in relation to SARS-CoV-2 and coronaviruses. The CDR3 contains 16 residues. V lost 2 bases and J lost 3; bases outside the gene matches: 6. Germline loops: CDR1 SGHTA, CDR2 FQGTGA. The repertoire was sequenced with immunoSEQ multiplex PCR; TCRdb's copy has only in-frame clones and lacks some. Seen here are tens of thousands of clones, 55% to 75% observed once, and the top ten hold approximately 13%. Before the COVID-19 pandemic, during about 2011-2019, CD4+ T cells were taken from unexposed donors. After approximately ten days of culture, CD4+ T cells were isolated. Testing used SARS-CoV-2 S/N and four cold-coronavirus spikes on unexposed-donor CD4+ T cells, cells permitting. PBMCs were plated at two million per well in IL-2-containing medium. A word on this clone: Its antigen is currently unknown.

The V call is TRBV7-3, the J call TRBJ2-3; TRBD2 aligns across 9 bases. The source material was CD4+ T cells from PBMCs, cultured in vitro. This clonotype was obtained from a human donor in good health. The CDR3, as DNA: TGTGCCAGCAGCTTAGGCGCGGGAGGGCCTACAGATACGCAGTATTTT. Encoded protein: CASSLGAGGPTDTQYF.